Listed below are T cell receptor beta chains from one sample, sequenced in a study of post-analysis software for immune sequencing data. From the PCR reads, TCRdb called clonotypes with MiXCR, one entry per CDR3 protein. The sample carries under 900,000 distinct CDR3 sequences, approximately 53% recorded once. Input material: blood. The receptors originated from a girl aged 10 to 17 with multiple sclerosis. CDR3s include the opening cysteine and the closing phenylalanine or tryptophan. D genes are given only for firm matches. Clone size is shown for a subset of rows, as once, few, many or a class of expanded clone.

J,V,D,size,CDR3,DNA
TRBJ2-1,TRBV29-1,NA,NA,CSAMTGHEQFF,TGCAGCGCAATGACAGGCCATGAGCAGTTCTTC
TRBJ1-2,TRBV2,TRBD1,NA,CASKGRGLDYGYTF,TGTGCCAGCAAGGGAAGGGGGCTGGACTATGGCTACACCTTC
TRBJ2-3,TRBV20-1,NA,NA,CSASLVLDTQYF,TGCAGTGCTAGCCTAGTATTAGATACGCAGTATTTT
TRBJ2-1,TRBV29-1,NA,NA,CSVEDQASYNEQFF,TGCAGCGTTGAAGATCAAGCGAGCTACAATGAGCAGTTCTTC
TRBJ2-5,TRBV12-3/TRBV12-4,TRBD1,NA,CASSQTRQGQETQYF,TGTGCCAGCAGCCAGACTCGACAGGGTCAAGAGACCCAGTACTTC
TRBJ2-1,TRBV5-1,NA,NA,CASSSRGQRGRYNEQFF,TGCGCCAGCAGCTCACGGGGGCAGCGGGGTCGCTACAATGAGCAGTTCTTC
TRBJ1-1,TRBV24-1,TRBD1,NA,CATRKDRGGTEAFF,TGTGCCACCAGAAAGGACAGGGGAGGAACTGAAGCTTTCTTT
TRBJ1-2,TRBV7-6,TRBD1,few,CASSGVDNRQGVYGYTF,TGTGCCAGCAGCGGAGTGGATAATCGACAGGGGGTCTATGGCTACACCTTC
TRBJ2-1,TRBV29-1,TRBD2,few,CSGASGMNEQFF,TGCAGCGGCGCTAGCGGGATGAATGAGCAGTTCTTC
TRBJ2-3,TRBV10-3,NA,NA,CAISEILDTQYF,TGTGCCATCAGTGAGATATTAGATACGCAGTATTTT
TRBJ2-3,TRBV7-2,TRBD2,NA,CASRTSGGRVDTQYF,TGTGCCAGCAGAACTAGCGGGGGTCGGGTAGATACGCAGTATTTT
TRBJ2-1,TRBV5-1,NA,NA,CASSYDLKPGENNEQFF,TGCGCCAGCAGCTACGACTTAAAACCGGGAGAGAACAATGAGCAGTTCTTC
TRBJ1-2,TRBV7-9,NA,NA,CASSPRLGDGYTF,TGTGCCAGCAGCCCCCGGTTAGGGGATGGCTACACCTTC
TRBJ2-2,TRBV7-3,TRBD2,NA,CASSLGTSGTGELFF,TGTGCCAGCAGCTTAGGGACTAGCGGCACCGGGGAGCTGTTTTTT
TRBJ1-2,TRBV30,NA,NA,CAWSVMSPQGQNYGYTF,TGTGCCTGGAGTGTAATGTCCCCGCAGGGCCAAAACTATGGCTACACCTTC
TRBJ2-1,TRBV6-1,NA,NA,CASSDAGGWNEQFF,TGTGCCAGCAGCGATGCTGGGGGATGGAATGAGCAGTTCTTC
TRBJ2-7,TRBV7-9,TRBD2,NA,CASSLFPAGDYEQYF,TGTGCCAGCAGCTTATTTCCAGCGGGGGATTACGAGCAGTACTTC
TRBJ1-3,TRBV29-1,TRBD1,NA,CSVGTGAISGNTIYF,TGCAGCGTCGGGACAGGGGCCATCTCTGGAAACACCATATATTTT
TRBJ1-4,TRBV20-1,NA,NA,CSASTTNEELFF,TGCAGTGCTAGCACTACTAATGAAGAACTGTTTTTT